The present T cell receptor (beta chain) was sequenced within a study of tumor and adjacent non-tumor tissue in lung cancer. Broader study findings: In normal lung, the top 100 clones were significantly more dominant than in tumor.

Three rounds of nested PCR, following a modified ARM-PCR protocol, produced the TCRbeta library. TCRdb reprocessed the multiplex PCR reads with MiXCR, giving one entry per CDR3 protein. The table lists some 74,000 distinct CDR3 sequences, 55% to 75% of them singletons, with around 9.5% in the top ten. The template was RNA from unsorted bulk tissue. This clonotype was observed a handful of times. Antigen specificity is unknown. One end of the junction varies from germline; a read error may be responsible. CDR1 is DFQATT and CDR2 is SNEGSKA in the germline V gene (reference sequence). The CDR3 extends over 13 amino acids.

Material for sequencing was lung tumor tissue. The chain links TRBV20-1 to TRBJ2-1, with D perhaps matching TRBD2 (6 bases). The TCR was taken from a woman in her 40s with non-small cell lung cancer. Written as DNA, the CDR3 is TGCAGTGCTAGGGCCCCCGGAGGGATAGGTGCCCTCTTC. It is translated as CSARAPGGIGALF.